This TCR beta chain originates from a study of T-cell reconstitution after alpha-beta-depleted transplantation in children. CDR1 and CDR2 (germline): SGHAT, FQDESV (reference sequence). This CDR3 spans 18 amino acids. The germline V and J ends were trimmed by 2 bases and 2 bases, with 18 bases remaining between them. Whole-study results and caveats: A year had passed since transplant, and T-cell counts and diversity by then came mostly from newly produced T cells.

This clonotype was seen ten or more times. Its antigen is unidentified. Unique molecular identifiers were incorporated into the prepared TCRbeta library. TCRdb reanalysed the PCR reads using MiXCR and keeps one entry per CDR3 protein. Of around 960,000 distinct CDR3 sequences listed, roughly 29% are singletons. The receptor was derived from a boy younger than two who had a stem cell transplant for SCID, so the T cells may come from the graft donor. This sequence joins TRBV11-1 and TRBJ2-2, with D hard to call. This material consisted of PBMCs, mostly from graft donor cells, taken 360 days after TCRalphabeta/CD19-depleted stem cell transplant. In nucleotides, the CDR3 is TGTGCCAGCAGCTTACGCCAGGATCGAACAGATAACACCGGGGAGCTGTTTTTT. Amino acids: CASSLRQDRTDNTGELFF.